These 23 T cell receptor beta chains originate from one sample sequenced in a study of T cell responses to AZD1222 COVID-19 vaccine. TCRdb keeps only in-frame clones here, not all; method: immunoSEQ multiplex PCR. The top ten clones hold around 2.6% of a sample with 170,000 or so clones, 87% of them seen once. This sample comprised peripheral blood, obtained on day 0 of AZD1222 vaccination. These receptors all come from an adult in good health.

This chain joins TRBV5-5 and TRBJ1-2, with D perhaps matching TRBD1 (6 bases). Germline assignment: CDR1 SGHKS and CDR2 YYEKEE (reference sequence). This CDR3 comprises 14 residues. With 5 bases removed from V and 7 bases from J, the gap between germline ends came to 18 bases. As DNA, the CDR3 is TGTGCCAGCAGACGGGAACAGGGCGTTTTTGGCTACACCTTC. Translation: CASRREQGVFGYTF.

The chain joins TRBV29-1 to TRBJ2-2, with 7 bases fitting TRBD2. This CDR3 region has 12 residues. With 5 bases clipped from V and 7 bases from J, the junction kept 4 bases outside the gene matches. The germline CDR1 and CDR2 sequences are SQVTM and ANQGSEA. The CDR3 spells CSVRGGSGELFF. DNA for the CDR3: TGCAGCGTTCGCGGCGGGAGCGGGGAGCTGTTTTTT.

The chain joins TRBV7-2 to TRBJ2-1; no clear D gene. This CDR3 has 13 residues. The V gene's germline CDR1 is SGHTA and CDR2 FQGNSA. The ends were cut back, 5 bases at V and 10 bases at J, with 15 bases in the middle. CDR3: CASSPTRAREQFF. CDR3 DNA sequence: TGTGCCAGCAGCCCTACTCGGGCCCGGGAGCAGTTCTTC.

J is TRBJ2-3 and V is TRBV27; D possibly uses TRBD1 or TRBD2 (5 bases each). Germline values: CDR1 MNHEY, CDR2 SMNVEV (reference sequence). There are 17 residues in the CDR3. Trimming left V 2 bases short and J 7 bases short, with 22 bases between. The CDR3 region has the DNA TGTGCCAGCAGTTTAGGGAGTGGAACAGGCGACGTAAATACGCAGTATTTT. Its translation: CASSLGSGTGDVNTQYF.

The rearrangement joins TRBV7-3 to TRBJ2-5, with TRBD1 identical over 9 bases. V gave up 5 bases and J gave up 5 bases; unmatched junction bases: 6. CDR1 is SGHTA and CDR2 is FQGTGA in the germline V gene. There are 14 residues in the CDR3. CDR3 nucleotides: TGTGCCAGCAGCGTGGACAGGGGCGCGGAGACCCAGTACTTC. As protein: CASSVDRGAETQYF.

The rearrangement links TRBV30 to TRBJ1-5; D not resolved. There are 12 residues in the CDR3. Germline V CDR1 and CDR2: GTSNPN, SVGIG (reference sequence). Trimming removed 0 bases at V and 0 bases at J, with 0 bases between. This CDR3 is CAWSVSNQPQHF. As DNA, the CDR3 is TGTGCCTGGAGTGTTAGCAATCAGCCCCAGCATTTT.

The chain has TRBV19 and TRBJ2-7, with 7 positions matching TRBD2. The germline V gene has CDR1 LNHDA and CDR2 SQIVND (reference sequence). CDR3 size: 16 residues. Trimming removed 6 bases from V and 0 bases from J; junction bases left unmatched: 11. In nucleotides, the CDR3 is TGTGCCAGTAGGGGCCGGCGCGGCGGGAGCTCCTACGAGCAGTACTTC. Protein sequence: CASRGRRGGSSYEQYF. Filled out from reference TRBV19 and TRBJ2-7, the complete variable domain reads DGGITQSPKYLFRKEGQNVTLSCEQNLNHDAMYWYRQDPGQGLRLIYYSQIVNDFQKGDIAEGYSVSREKKESFPLTVTSAQKNPTAFYLCASRGRRGGSSYEQYFGPGTRLTVT.

The CDR3 protein is CASRTPGPRPEKLFF. The CDR3 nucleotides read TGTGCCAGCAGGACACCGGGACCCCGGCCGGAAAAACTGTTTTTT. V and J are TRBV28 and TRBJ1-4, with D tentatively TRBD1 (5 bases). Germline CDR1 reads MDHEN; CDR2 reads SYDVKM. Trimming left V 6 bases short and J 8 bases short, with 19 bases between. The CDR3 totals 15 residues.

This chain connects TRBV6-5 to TRBJ2-1; 11 bases fit TRBD2. With 6 bases clipped from V and 6 bases from J, the junction kept 7 bases outside the gene matches. Germline V gene sequence: CDR1 MNHEY, CDR2 SVGAGI. The length of the CDR3 is 15 residues. CDR3 in amino acids: CASRLAGGPLNEQFF. DNA for the CDR3: TGTGCCAGCAGATTAGCGGGAGGGCCACTCAATGAGCAGTTCTTC.

The CDR3 coding sequence is TGTGCCAGCAATAAAGTAGGGGGCGCAGATACGCAGTATTTT. Protein sequence: CASNKVGGADTQYF. V and J are TRBV2 and TRBJ2-3; 7 bases are shared with TRBD1. The CDR3 runs 14 residues. Germline trimming cut 7 bases from V and 4 bases from J; bases unmatched to any gene: 8. The germline V gene encodes CDR1 SNHLY and CDR2 FYNNEI.

The chain carries TRBV6-6 and TRBJ1-4, with 11 nucleotides matching TRBD1. Germline values: CDR1 MNHNY, CDR2 SVGAGI (reference sequence). The CDR3 length is 14 residues. The J segment lost 8 bases and the V segment lost 8 bases, leaving 7 bases of the junction unmatched. The CDR3 region is CASCRTGGWEKLFF. The CDR3 DNA reads TGTGCCAGCTGCAGGACAGGGGGCTGGGAAAAACTGTTTTTT.

This clone was seen only once. The rearrangement uses TRBV6-5 and TRBJ2-5; D is unclear. The V gene's germline CDR1 is MNHEY and CDR2 SVGAGI. The CDR3 extends over 13 amino acids. The V end lost 0 bases, the J end lost 5 bases, and 7 bases lay between the germline ends. This CDR3 reads CASSYSMEETQYF. CDR3 sequence (DNA): TGTGCCAGCAGTTACTCGATGGAGGAGACCCAGTACTTC.

The V and J genes are TRBV11-2 and TRBJ1-1, with D hard to call. Deletions cut 4 bases from V and 10 bases from J, with 13 bases between. The CDR3 totals 12 residues. Germline CDR1 SGHAT, CDR2 FQNNGV. The CDR3 DNA sequence: TGTGCCAGCAGCTCCCCGGGTCCGGTAGCTTTCTTT. This sequence encodes CASSSPGPVAFF.

This sequence joins TRBV6-5 and TRBJ2-2; no clear D. The germline V gene encodes CDR1 MNHEY and CDR2 SVGAGI. The CDR3 has 13 residues. V was clipped by 6 bases and J by 3 bases, with 8 bases between them. The CDR3 region has the DNA TGTGCCAGCAGAGTCCCGGACACCGGGGAGCTGTTTTTT. As protein: CASRVPDTGELFF.

The CDR3: CASSFGTRGNEQFF. In DNA, the CDR3 is TGCGCCAGCAGCTTCGGGACTAGGGGGAATGAGCAGTTCTTC. The V and J genes are TRBV5-1 and TRBJ2-1; TRBD2 aligns across 8 bases. The CDR3 runs 14 residues. The V gene end was trimmed by 2 bases and the J gene end by 7 bases; junction bases not matched to a gene: 5. Germline CDR1 reads SGHRS; CDR2 reads YFSETQ. Full variable domain (outside the CDR3, taken from reference TRBV5-1 and TRBJ2-1): KAGVTQTPRYLIKTRGQQVTLSCSPISGHRSVSWYQQTPGQGLQFLFEYFSETQRNKGNFPGRFSGRQFSNSRSEMNVSTLELGDSALYLCASSFGTRGNEQFFGPGTRLTVL.

This clone was recorded a few times. This chain links TRBV29-1 with TRBJ2-1; 12 bases are shared with TRBD2. This CDR3 contains 13 residues. The junction had 4 bases not matched to a gene; V was cut back by 7 bases and J by 6 bases. CDR1 and CDR2 from the germline V gene are SQVTM and ANQGSEA. CDR3 sequence: CSALAGGVNEQFF. CDR3 DNA sequence: TGCAGCGCGCTAGCGGGAGGGGTCAATGAGCAGTTCTTC.

This chain uses TRBV3-1 (or the pseudogene TRBV3-2) with TRBJ2-4, with a weak D call TRBD2 (6 bases). The CDR3 covers 15 residues. Germline CDR1 reads LGHDT; CDR2 reads YNNKEL (reference sequence). V shed 7 bases and J shed 0 bases, with 13 bases lying between them. The CDR3 DNA reads as TGTGCCAGCACCGTAAGCGGGTCAGCCAAAAACATTCAGTACTTC. Protein: CASTVSGSAKNIQYF.

The V and J genes are TRBV18 and TRBJ2-2; TRBD2 is a possible D gene (5 bases). CDR3 size: 15 residues. Germline values: CDR1 KGHSH, CDR2 LQKENI. The ends were cut back, 3 bases at V and 3 bases at J, with 11 bases in the middle. CDR3 coding DNA: TGTGCCAGCTCACCCTGGGGAGATGACACCGGGGAGCTGTTTTTT. This codes for CASSPWGDDTGELFF.

The chain joins TRBV7-9 to TRBJ1-1; 8 bases fit TRBD1. The CDR3 totals 13 residues. Germline V gives CDR1 SEHNR, CDR2 FQNEAQ (reference sequence). V dropped 5 bases and J dropped 6; count of bases not matched to a gene: 5. CDR3 DNA sequence: TGTGCCAGCAGCCTAGGGACAGGTGCTGAAGCTTTCTTT. It specifies CASSLGTGAEAFF. The full variable domain, its missing parts supplied by reference TRBV7-9 and TRBJ1-1, is DTGVSQNPRHKITKRGQNVTFRCDPISEHNRLYWYRQTLGQGPEFLTYFQNEAQLEKSRLLSDRFSAERPKGSFSTLEIQRTEQGDSAMYLCASSLGTGAEAFFGQGTRLTVV.

This clone has a single count. V and J are TRBV5-1 and TRBJ2-1; no reliable D call. CDR3 length equals 15 residues. In germline, CDR1 is SGHRS, CDR2 YFSETQ. Deletions cut 10 bases from V and 5 bases from J, with 22 bases between. For the CDR3, the DNA is TGCGCCTCCCATCCAACGGCCGGCATTAACAATGAGCAGTTCTTC. The encoded protein is CASHPTAGINNEQFF.

V is TRBV28 and J is TRBJ1-6, with a possible D match to TRBD1 (5 bases). V was shortened by 7 bases and J by 2 bases, with 21 bases between the two germline ends. Germline CDR1 reads MDHEN; CDR2 reads SYDVKM. This CDR3 region has 18 residues. CDR3 in amino acids: CASTTPGLRKTYNSPLHF. CDR3 nucleotides: TGTGCCAGCACCACTCCGGGACTTCGGAAAACCTATAATTCACCCCTCCACTTT. The variable domain in full, with the rest retrieved from reference TRBV28 and TRBJ1-6, is DVKVTQSSRYLVKRTGEKVFLECVQDMDHENMFWYRQDPGLGLRLIYFSYDVKMKEKGDIPEGYSVSREKKERFSLILESASTNQTSMYLCASTTPGLRKTYNSPLHFGNGTRLTVT.

V is TRBV14 and J is TRBJ2-1; 11 nucleotides match TRBD1. Germline CDR1 reads SGHDN; CDR2 reads FVKESK. V lost 3 bases, J lost 2 bases, and 0 bases stayed unmatched. CDR3 length: 15 amino acids. The CDR3 sequence: CASSQDRGPYNEQFF. The CDR3 region has the DNA TGTGCCAGCAGCCAGGACAGGGGGCCCTACAATGAGCAGTTCTTC.

This chain connects TRBV2 to TRBJ2-7, with a possible D match to TRBD1 (5 bases). The ends were cut back, 2 bases at V and 2 bases at J, with 10 bases in the middle. Per the germline V gene, CDR1 is SNHLY and CDR2 is FYNNEI. The length of the CDR3 is 14 residues. CDR3 bases: TGTGCCAGCAGTGAACAGGGAATAGCCTACGAGCAGTACTTC. Translated: CASSEQGIAYEQYF.